These T cell receptor beta chains were read from a single sample in a study of blood T cell repertoires in COVID-19. Measured with immunoSEQ multiplex PCR; TCRdb has only the in-frame clones, and not every one. Here the sample spans roughly 60,000 clones, about 82% being singletons. Sequenced sample: peripheral blood. The receptors here all came from a human donor in a cohort sampled during active COVID-19. Both conserved end residues are part of each CDR3. D genes are given only for firm matches. Not every row has a clone size; where given, it reads once, few, many or a size class.

V gene: TRBV29-1; D gene: TRBD1; clone size: -; J gene: TRBJ2-7; CDR3 DNA: TGCAGCGTCGGCCGGGACAGGGGGGGAGAGCAGTACTTC; CDR3 protein: CSVGRDRGGEQYF
V gene: TRBV5-6; D gene: -; clone size: -; J gene: TRBJ1-5; CDR3 DNA: TGTGCCAGCAGCTCCTTGAGGTCCGGTCAGCCCCAGCATTTT; CDR3 protein: CASSSLRSGQPQHF
V gene: TRBV7-2; D gene: TRBD1; clone size: -; J gene: TRBJ2-4; CDR3 DNA: TGTGCCAGCAGCCCCGCCGACAGGGGAGCGTACATTCAGTACTTC; CDR3 protein: CASSPADRGAYIQYF
V gene: TRBV9; D gene: -; clone size: -; J gene: TRBJ2-7; CDR3 DNA: TGTGCCAGCAGCGGGGGAGGGGGTAGGTACGAGCAGTACTTC; CDR3 protein: CASSGGGGRYEQYF
V gene: TRBV27; D gene: TRBD1; clone size: -; J gene: TRBJ1-1; CDR3 DNA: TGTGCCAGCAGGGACAGGGGGCGAAGCACTGAAGCTTTCTTT; CDR3 protein: CASRDRGRSTEAFF
V gene: TRBV7-8; D gene: -; clone size: once; J gene: TRBJ2-3; CDR3 DNA: TGTGCCAGCAGCTTAGATCGGGGTAGCACAGATACGCAGTATTTT; CDR3 protein: CASSLDRGSTDTQYF
V gene: TRBV19; D gene: -; clone size: -; J gene: TRBJ1-2; CDR3 DNA: TGTGCCAGTAGTCTTCAGGGGTATGGCTACACCTTC; CDR3 protein: CASSLQGYGYTF
V gene: TRBV7-2; D gene: -; clone size: -; J gene: TRBJ2-2; CDR3 DNA: TGTGCCAGCAGCTTAGACTCCCGTCTCGGCGGGGAGCTGTTTTTT; CDR3 protein: CASSLDSRLGGELFF
V gene: TRBV2; D gene: -; clone size: -; J gene: TRBJ2-7; CDR3 DNA: TGTGCCAGCAGCACACTAGTATACGAGCAGTACTTC; CDR3 protein: CASSTLVYEQYF
V gene: TRBV7-2; D gene: -; clone size: -; J gene: TRBJ1-5; CDR3 DNA: TGTGCCAGCAGCCATACCCTGGGGGCAGGGGGCAATCAGCCCCAGCATTTT; CDR3 protein: CASSHTLGAGGNQPQHF
V gene: TRBV4-2; D gene: -; clone size: -; J gene: TRBJ2-1; CDR3 DNA: TGTGCCAGCAGCCCCACTTGGGAGCCGGAGCAGTTCTTC; CDR3 protein: CASSPTWEPEQFF
V gene: TRBV19; D gene: -; clone size: -; J gene: TRBJ2-1; CDR3 DNA: TGTGCCAGTAGTCCGGGATACTCCTACAATGAGCAGTTCTTC; CDR3 protein: CASSPGYSYNEQFF
V gene: TRBV5-4; D gene: TRBD1; clone size: -; J gene: TRBJ2-6; CDR3 DNA: TGTGCCAGCAGCGTGACAGGGGACGTCCTGACTTTC; CDR3 protein: CASSVTGDVLTF
V gene: TRBV18; D gene: TRBD2; clone size: -; J gene: TRBJ2-5; CDR3 DNA: TGTGCCAGCTCACCACCAGCGGGGGGGCTGGAGACCCAGTACTTC; CDR3 protein: CASSPPAGGLETQYF
V gene: TRBV18; D gene: -; clone size: -; J gene: TRBJ1-3; CDR3 DNA: TGTGCCAGCTCACCACAGCGGGATGGAAACACCATATATTTT; CDR3 protein: CASSPQRDGNTIYF
V gene: TRBV12-3/TRBV12-4; D gene: -; clone size: -; J gene: TRBJ2-2; CDR3 DNA: TGTGCCAGCAGTTTCAGGGGTCCCGGGGAGCTGTTTTTT; CDR3 protein: CASSFRGPGELFF
V gene: TRBV5-1; D gene: TRBD2; clone size: -; J gene: TRBJ2-1; CDR3 DNA: TGCGCCAGCAGCTTACCGGGACTAGCTATCAATGAGCAGTTCTTC; CDR3 protein: CASSLPGLAINEQFF
V gene: TRBV7-2; D gene: -; clone size: -; J gene: TRBJ1-1; CDR3 DNA: TGTGCCAGCACCGCGGCGCGGAACACTGAGGCTTTCTTT; CDR3 protein: CASTAARNTEAFF
V gene: TRBV2; D gene: TRBD2; clone size: -; J gene: TRBJ2-1; CDR3 DNA: TGTGCCAGCAATATCCTAGCGGGGGGAAGGGATGAGCAGTTCTTC; CDR3 protein: CASNILAGGRDEQFF
V gene: TRBV5-1; D gene: TRBD1; clone size: -; J gene: TRBJ2-7; CDR3 DNA: TGCGCCAGCAGCTCGACAGGGGGCGTTTACGAGCAGTACTTC; CDR3 protein: CASSSTGGVYEQYF
V gene: TRBV2; D gene: -; clone size: -; J gene: TRBJ1-5; CDR3 DNA: TGTGCCAGCAGTAGGGGCCCCGGGAGCAATCAGCCCCAGCATTTT; CDR3 protein: CASSRGPGSNQPQHF
V gene: TRBV19; D gene: TRBD1; clone size: -; J gene: TRBJ1-2; CDR3 DNA: TGTGCCAGTAGTATTCAGGGGGTGTTTGGCTACACCTTC; CDR3 protein: CASSIQGVFGYTF
V gene: TRBV5-1; D gene: TRBD1; clone size: -; J gene: TRBJ2-1; CDR3 DNA: TGCGCCAGCAGCTTGGGGACAGGGGGTTCCTTGAGCTCCTACAATGAGCAGTTCTTC; CDR3 protein: CASSLGTGGSLSSYNEQFF
V gene: TRBV3-1/TRBV3-2; D gene: -; clone size: -; J gene: TRBJ2-7; CDR3 DNA: TGTGCCAGCAGCCAAGCCGGCGAGCAGTACTTC; CDR3 protein: CASSQAGEQYF
V gene: TRBV9; D gene: -; clone size: -; J gene: TRBJ2-7; CDR3 DNA: TGTGCCAGCAGCCCCCTTGGGGACTCCGCCTACGAGCAGTACTTC; CDR3 protein: CASSPLGDSAYEQYF
V gene: TRBV6-5; D gene: -; clone size: -; J gene: TRBJ2-7; CDR3 DNA: TGTGCCAGCAGTTCCGTTTCCAGGGAAGTGGAGCAGTACTTC; CDR3 protein: CASSSVSREVEQYF
V gene: TRBV19; D gene: -; clone size: -; J gene: TRBJ1-5; CDR3 DNA: TGTGCCAGTAGTATGGGCGGGGAGGGTCAGCCCCAGCATTTT; CDR3 protein: CASSMGGEGQPQHF
V gene: TRBV4-3; D gene: TRBD1; clone size: once; J gene: TRBJ1-6; CDR3 DNA: TGCGCCAGCAGCCAAGCAGGGGGCGGGTCACCCCTCCACTTT; CDR3 protein: CASSQAGGGSPLHF
V gene: TRBV7-9; D gene: -; clone size: -; J gene: TRBJ1-6; CDR3 DNA: TGTGCCAGCAGTTTGGGGAGCTCCTATAATTCACCCCTCCACTTT; CDR3 protein: CASSLGSSYNSPLHF
V gene: TRBV6-2/TRBV6-3; D gene: -; clone size: -; J gene: TRBJ2-2; CDR3 DNA: TGTGCCAGCAGTTACTCGATGGCCCTCGGGGAGCTGTTTTTT; CDR3 protein: CASSYSMALGELFF
V gene: TRBV2; D gene: TRBD2; clone size: -; J gene: TRBJ2-3; CDR3 DNA: TGTGCCAGCAGTGAATCCGGACTAGCGGGGAGACCAGATACGCAGTATTTT; CDR3 protein: CASSESGLAGRPDTQYF
V gene: TRBV6-1; D gene: -; clone size: -; J gene: TRBJ1-2; CDR3 DNA: TGTGCCAGCAGTGAACAAAACTATGGCTACACCTTC; CDR3 protein: CASSEQNYGYTF
V gene: TRBV7-8; D gene: TRBD1; clone size: -; J gene: TRBJ1-2; CDR3 DNA: TGTGCCAGCAGCTGGACAGGGTATGATGGCTACACCTTC; CDR3 protein: CASSWTGYDGYTF
V gene: TRBV5-8; D gene: TRBD1; clone size: -; J gene: TRBJ1-1; CDR3 DNA: TGTGCCAGCAGCAAAGAAGGGGGCGTCTCTGAAGCTTTCTTT; CDR3 protein: CASSKEGGVSEAFF
V gene: TRBV11-2; D gene: TRBD1; clone size: -; J gene: TRBJ2-7; CDR3 DNA: TGTGCCAGCAGCTTAAGAGGGACAGCTAACTACGAGCAGTACTTC; CDR3 protein: CASSLRGTANYEQYF
V gene: TRBV5-6; D gene: -; clone size: once; J gene: TRBJ1-4; CDR3 DNA: TGTGCCAGCAGCTCGAACAGTGCAACTAATGAAAAACTGTTTTTT; CDR3 protein: CASSSNSATNEKLFF
V gene: TRBV30; D gene: -; clone size: few; J gene: TRBJ1-5; CDR3 DNA: TGTGCCTGGAGTGTACGGGACAATCAGCCCCAGCATTTT; CDR3 protein: CAWSVRDNQPQHF
V gene: TRBV13; D gene: -; clone size: -; J gene: TRBJ1-2; CDR3 DNA: TGTGCCAGCAGCTTAGGGGGTACCGGCGGGGGGGGCTACACCTTC; CDR3 protein: CASSLGGTGGGGYTF
V gene: TRBV24-1; D gene: TRBD1; clone size: -; J gene: TRBJ2-3; CDR3 DNA: TGTGCCACCAGTGACTGGGACAGCTACACAGATACGCAGTATTTT; CDR3 protein: CATSDWDSYTDTQYF
V gene: TRBV6-2/TRBV6-3; D gene: -; clone size: -; J gene: TRBJ1-2; CDR3 DNA: TGTGTCAGCAGTGCCACTATTGGCTACACCTTC; CDR3 protein: CVSSATIGYTF